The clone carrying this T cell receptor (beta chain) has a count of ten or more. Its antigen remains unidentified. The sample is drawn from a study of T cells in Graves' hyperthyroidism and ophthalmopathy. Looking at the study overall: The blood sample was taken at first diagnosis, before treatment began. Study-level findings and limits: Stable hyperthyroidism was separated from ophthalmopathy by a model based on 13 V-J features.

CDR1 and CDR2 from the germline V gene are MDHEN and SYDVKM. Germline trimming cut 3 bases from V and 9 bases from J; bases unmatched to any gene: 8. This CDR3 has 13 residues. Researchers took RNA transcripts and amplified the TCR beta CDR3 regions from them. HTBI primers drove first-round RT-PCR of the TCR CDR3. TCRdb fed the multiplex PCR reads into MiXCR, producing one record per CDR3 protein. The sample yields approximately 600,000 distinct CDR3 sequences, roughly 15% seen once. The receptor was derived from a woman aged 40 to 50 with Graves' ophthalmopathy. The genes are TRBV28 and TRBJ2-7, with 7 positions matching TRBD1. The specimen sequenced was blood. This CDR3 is CASSFGTATRQYF. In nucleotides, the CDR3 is TGTGCCAGCAGTTTTGGGACAGCTACCAGGCAGTACTTC.